The subject of this entry is one T cell receptor beta chain. This clone was observed a single time. No antigen is known for it. Per-base quality was not reported, and no clone a single base away is much larger than it. Genomic DNA was extracted from sorted cells for sequencing of the TCRbeta CDR3 region. The immunoSEQ Assay was used for sequencing of TCRbeta CDR3 regions. TCRdb provides this immuneACCESS table in a form limited to in-frame rearrangements. Some clones are lacking; in checked studies, under half of them reflect an unresolved V gene, and why the rest are absent is not known. A total of nearly 65,000 clones appear in this sample, 91% of them only once. The ten largest clonotypes hold roughly 4.1% of the sample. Per the germline V gene, SNHLY is the CDR1 and FYNNEI is the CDR2. After removal of 6 bases from V and 4 bases from J, the junction retains 14 bases not matched to a gene. The CDR3 covers 17 residues, taking in both the cysteine and the phenylalanine. Only the CDR3 portion is preserved as DNA: 51 bases, with reading frame beginning at the first base.

The trial excluded patients who had a history of autoimmune disease or were on systemic immunosuppression. Peripheral blood for TCR sequencing was collected from all dose cohorts at baseline, on cycle 4 day 1, and on cycle 7 day 1. Samples were obtained from an open-label, multicenter, first-in-human phase I dose-escalation trial of ivuxolimab. The trial enrolled adults with locally advanced or metastatic head and neck squamous cell, hepatocellular, melanoma or renal cell carcinoma. Before TCR sequencing, CD4+ T cells and CD8+ T cells were sorted from peripheral blood as separate populations. The data derive from a study of OX40 agonist ivuxolimab in advanced cancers. About the study as a whole: Ivuxolimab was a fully human IgG2 agonistic monoclonal antibody targeting the costimulatory receptor OX40 (CD134). Intravenous ivuxolimab was administered to patients every 2 weeks at six dose levels: 0.01, 0.1, 0.3, 1.5, 3 and 10 mg/kg. Of the approximately 50 patients in dose escalation, about 20 had hepatocellular carcinoma, approximately 15 had melanoma, 9 had renal cell carcinoma and 9 had head and neck cancer. A male proportion of around 81% and a mean age of approximately 62 years, ranging from about 23 to 79, were recorded for the dose-escalation cohort. Prior anti-PD-1, anti-PD-L1 or anti-CTLA-4 therapy was permitted, and 40% to 50% of dose-escalation patients had received checkpoint inhibitors. Partial responses were achieved by three dose-escalation patients, of whom one had hepatocellular carcinoma and two had cutaneous melanoma. The purpose of peripheral TCRbeta sequencing was to test whether ivuxolimab changed TCR sequence diversity and led to clonal T-cell expansion. The paper covers the monotherapy dose-escalation part of the phase I ivuxolimab trial, which included N ≈ 57 patients. The study at large found these results: After ivuxolimab, expanded clones were on average more numerous among CD8+ T cells than among CD4+ T cells. The antigen specificity of the clonally expanded peripheral T cells was not determined. In the 0.1-3.0 mg/kg groups, partial responders were among the patients with the lowest normalized peripheral clonal expansion, particularly in CD8+ T cells. At doses of 0.1 to 3.0 mg/kg, clonal expansion of both CD4+ and CD8+ blood T cells was observed from baseline to week 6. Low levels of normalized T-cell clonal expansion were also shown by some nonresponding patients.

Recombination joined TRBV2 with TRBJ2-3, and 9 junctional nucleotides match TRBD1. The sequencing here drew on CD4+ or CD8+ T cells sorted from blood, taken in a trial of the OX40 agonist ivuxolimab. This sequence originates from an adult with an advanced solid tumor such as melanoma, head and neck, liver or kidney cancer. The CDR3 has the sequence CASRVSLPGQGSDTQYF. In nucleotides, the sequence is TGTGCCAGCAGGGTTTCCCTACCGGGACAGGGTTCAGATACGCAGTATTTT.